A selection of T cell receptor beta chains follows, all from one sample in a study of blood T cell repertoires in COVID-19. Sequencing was performed with immunoSEQ multiplex PCR; in TCRdb, only in-frame clones are kept and a portion is missing. This table holds 270,000 or so clones, about 83% found once. The sequencing sample was made of peripheral blood. Source of these receptors: a woman in her forties or fifties who had recovered from COVID-19. The CDR3 runs from the conserved cysteine through the conserved F or W. A D gene is named only where the DNA matches it firmly. Rows may omit the clone size; those that give it use once, few, many or a size class.

>TRBJ2-3|NA|TRBD2|TRBV2
CASSEALSLRGTDSSTDTQYF
TGTGCCAGCAGTGAAGCCCTAAGTTTGCGGGGGACCGACTCTAGCACAGATACGCAGTATTTT
>TRBJ1-4|NA|TRBD1|TRBV5-1
CASSPGTASNEKLFF
TGCGCCAGCAGCCCTGGGACAGCCTCTAATGAAAAACTGTTTTTT
>TRBJ2-1|once|TRBD2|TRBV5-1
CASSLRLAGNEQFF
TGCGCCAGCAGCTTGCGGCTAGCGGGTAATGAGCAGTTCTTC
>TRBJ2-5|NA|NA|TRBV7-9
CASSLVESAAQYF
TGTGCCAGCAGCTTAGTGGAGAGCGCGGCCCAGTACTTC
>TRBJ2-2|once|TRBD1|TRBV7-2
CASSQSSQGATTGELFF
TGTGCCAGCAGCCAATCCTCACAGGGGGCTACCACCGGGGAGCTGTTTTTT
>TRBJ2-1|NA|TRBD2|TRBV28
CASSRGLAMGNEQFF
TGTGCCAGCAGCCGGGGACTAGCAATGGGTAATGAGCAGTTCTTC
>TRBJ1-3|NA|NA|TRBV5-1
CASSFRGRYRGNTIYF
TGCGCCAGCAGCTTCCGCGGTAGGTACAGGGGAAACACCATATATTTT
>TRBJ1-6|NA|TRBD1|TRBV30
CAWRLGQGYNSPLHF
TGTGCCTGGAGACTAGGACAGGGCTATAATTCACCCCTCCACTTT
>TRBJ2-3|NA|TRBD2|TRBV5-6
CASSGRASGYTDTQYF
TGTGCCAGCAGCGGGAGAGCTAGCGGGTACACAGATACGCAGTATTTT
>TRBJ2-1|NA|NA|TRBV19
CASAQGSSFAYNEQFF
TGTGCCAGTGCCCAGGGGTCGAGCTTTGCCTACAATGAGCAGTTCTTC
>TRBJ1-2|NA|TRBD1|TRBV7-9
CASSFDRAGNYGYTF
TGTGCCAGCAGCTTCGACAGGGCAGGCAACTATGGCTACACCTTC
>TRBJ2-3|once|NA|TRBV7-8
CASSSLGLTFTDTQYF
TGTGCCAGCAGCTCCTTGGGACTTACTTTCACAGATACGCAGTATTTT
>TRBJ1-1|NA|NA|TRBV6-5
CASSYTGPNTEAFF
TGTGCCAGCAGTTACACTGGGCCCAACACTGAAGCTTTCTTT
>TRBJ2-1|NA|NA|TRBV5-4
CASSPVASRADEQFF
TGTGCCAGCAGCCCGGTTGCTAGCCGGGCTGATGAGCAGTTCTTC
>TRBJ2-1|NA|TRBD2|TRBV5-1
CASTLSGTYNEQFF
TGCGCCAGCACCCTTAGCGGGACCTACAATGAGCAGTTCTTC
>TRBJ1-2|NA|NA|TRBV24-1
CATSAPGDYGYTF
TGTGCCACCAGTGCGCCAGGCGACTATGGCTACACCTTC
>TRBJ1-1|NA|TRBD1|TRBV5-4
CASSWRTGIGNTEAFF
TGTGCCAGCAGCTGGAGGACAGGGATAGGGAACACTGAAGCTTTCTTT
>TRBJ2-7|NA|TRBD1|TRBV7-9
CASSSRDRGPEQYF
TGTGCCAGCAGCTCCCGGGACAGGGGGCCCGAGCAGTACTTC
>TRBJ2-1|NA|TRBD1|TRBV5-4
CASIRDRAYNEQFF
TGTGCCAGCATCCGGGACAGGGCGTACAATGAGCAGTTCTTC
>TRBJ2-7|NA|NA|TRBV7-8
CASSPMGRTGEQYF
TGTGCCAGCAGCCCCATGGGCCGGACTGGGGAGCAGTACTTC
>TRBJ2-3|NA|TRBD2|TRBV6-2/TRBV6-3
CASSYPRLAGGSINTDTQYF
TGTGCCAGCAGTTACCCCAGGCTAGCGGGGGGGTCTATCAACACAGATACGCAGTATTTT
>TRBJ2-7|NA|TRBD2|TRBV7-2
CASSLASKLAGGRDYEQYF
TGTGCCAGCAGCTTAGCTTCTAAGCTGGCGGGGGGGCGGGATTACGAGCAGTACTTC
>TRBJ2-2|NA|NA|TRBV2
CASSAERVTGELFF
TGTGCCAGCAGTGCGGAACGGGTGACCGGGGAGCTGTTTTTT
>TRBJ1-1|NA|NA|TRBV18
CASSPIPTVMNTEAFF
TGTGCCAGCTCCCCCATACCGACAGTAATGAACACTGAAGCTTTCTTT
>TRBJ2-7|once|NA|TRBV28
CASSYFRSPYEQYF
TGTGCCAGCAGTTATTTCCGGTCCCCCTACGAGCAGTACTTC
>TRBJ2-4|NA|NA|TRBV4-2
CASSQLDIQYF
TGTGCCAGCAGCCAATTAGACATTCAGTACTTC
>TRBJ2-5|NA|NA|TRBV5-1
CASSGGSGRETQYF
TGCGCCAGCAGTGGAGGGTCTGGGAGAGAGACCCAGTACTTC
>TRBJ1-1|NA|TRBD1|TRBV19
CASSIGRGGRRRNTEAFF
TGTGCCAGTAGTATAGGCCGAGGGGGCCGAAGAAGGAACACTGAAGCTTTCTTT
>TRBJ2-4|NA|TRBD1|TRBV6-5
CASRLSSGGTNIQYF
TGTGCCAGCAGGCTTAGCTCAGGGGGCACAAACATTCAGTACTTC
>TRBJ1-1|many|TRBD1|TRBV9
CASSAGQGSTEAFF
TGTGCCAGCAGCGCAGGACAGGGGAGCACTGAAGCTTTCTTT
>TRBJ2-1|NA|TRBD2|TRBV7-2
CASNRPGLAANEQFF
TGTGCCAGCAATCGCCCGGGACTAGCTGCCAATGAGCAGTTCTTC
>TRBJ1-1|NA|NA|TRBV5-4
CASSFGQPTEAFF
TGTGCCAGCAGCTTTGGACAGCCTACTGAAGCTTTCTTT
>TRBJ1-1|NA|NA|TRBV4-2
CASSSGGVNTEAFF
TGTGCCAGCAGTTCCGGAGGGGTTAACACTGAAGCTTTCTTT